This T cell receptor (beta chain) emerged from a study of blood T cell repertoires in COVID-19. Germline CDR1 and CDR2: MNHEY and SMNVEV (reference sequence). The CDR3 runs to 14 residues. The V gene end was trimmed by 5 bases and the J gene end by 7 bases; junction bases not matched to a gene: 4. Using immunoSEQ multiplex PCR, the repertoire was profiled, and TCRdb retains in-frame clones only, with some absent. This sample has 63,000 or so clones, with 65% to 90% found just once. Sequencing input: peripheral blood. The TCR originated in a man older than 75 with active COVID-19. The chain combines TRBV27 with TRBJ1-4; 10 nucleotides match TRBD1. As DNA, the CDR3 is TGTGCCAGCAGTCCCGGGACAGGGGTTGAAAAACTGTTTTTT. It is translated as CASSPGTGVEKLFF.